Listed below are T cell receptor beta chains from one sample, sequenced in a study of shared clonotypes between healthy human individuals. The table came from immunoSEQ multiplex PCR; TCRdb's copy has only in-frame clones and leaves some out. Here the sample spans 2 million to 2.5 million clones, approximately 96% being singletons. The material sequenced was naive CD4+ T cells sorted from blood. Receptors were obtained from a young man in good health. The CDR3 runs from the conserved cysteine through the conserved F or W. Fields, in order: CDR3 DNA, CDR3 protein, D gene, J gene, V gene, clone size. The D gene is left open where the match is weak. The size of a clone is reported for some rows only, either as once, few or many, or as a class for expanded clones.

TGTGCCAGCAGCAGGACTAGCGGTTACAATGAGCAGTTCTTC,CASSRTSGYNEQFF,TRBD2,TRBJ2-1,TRBV6-5,.
TGCGCCAGCAGAGGGGCCCCGAACACCGGGGAGCTGTTTTTT,CASRGAPNTGELFF,.,TRBJ2-2,TRBV10-1,.
TGTGCCAGCAGTCCGACCCAACCCGGGATGGGGGGTCCGGATTCACCCCTCCACTTT,CASSPTQPGMGGPDSPLHF,.,TRBJ1-6,TRBV28,.
TGCACCAGCAGCCAAGATCAGGAGTATAGCAATCAGCCCCAGCATTTT,CTSSQDQEYSNQPQHF,.,TRBJ1-5,TRBV1,.
TGCGCCAGCGCCTCGGGCCATACGTTGTCTCGGGCCTACGAGCAGTACTTC,CASASGHTLSRAYEQYF,.,TRBJ2-7,TRBV5-1,.
TGCAGTGTGCGGGCAACTAATGAAAAACTGTTTTTT,CSVRATNEKLFF,.,TRBJ1-4,TRBV29-1,once
TGTGCCAGCAGCGTAGAGGCCGGGGAGTATGGCTACACCTTC,CASSVEAGEYGYTF,.,TRBJ1-2,TRBV9,.
TGTGCCAGCAGCCCGGCAGCGGGCGAGCAGTACTTC,CASSPAAGEQYF,.,TRBJ2-7,TRBV7-9,.
TGTGCCATCAGTGACAGCGGGGGATCCTACGAGCAGTACTTC,CAISDSGGSYEQYF,TRBD2,TRBJ2-7,TRBV10-3,.
TGCGCCAGCAGCCCAAGGATGGGGGGCGTTAATGAAAAACTGTTTTTT,CASSPRMGGVNEKLFF,.,TRBJ1-4,TRBV4-1,.
TGTGCCAGCAGCGTAGAGGCGGAGGCAGGCGAGCAGTACTTC,CASSVEAEAGEQYF,.,TRBJ2-7,TRBV9,.
TGCGCCAGCAGTGGCTCGAACACTGAAGCTTTCTTT,CASSGSNTEAFF,.,TRBJ1-1,TRBV10-1,few
TGTGCCAGCGGGGACAGTTACTATGGCTACACCTTC,CASGDSYYGYTF,TRBD1,TRBJ1-2,TRBV27,.
TGCAGCGTTGGACGGGCGGGAAATGAAAAACTGTTTTTT,CSVGRAGNEKLFF,.,TRBJ1-4,TRBV29-1,.
TGTGCCAGCACCCCAGAAGGGGCCGGAAACACCATATATTTT,CASTPEGAGNTIYF,.,TRBJ1-3,TRBV2,.
TGTGCCAGTAGTATCCAGTATAGCAATCAGCCCCAGCATTTT,CASSIQYSNQPQHF,.,TRBJ1-5,TRBV19,.
TGTGCCAGCAGCGTAGCCCCGAGCGGGAGGTACGAGCAGTACTTC,CASSVAPSGRYEQYF,TRBD2,TRBJ2-7,TRBV9,once
TGCGCCAGCAGCTTGGGAGGGCAGATCCAAGAGACCCAGTACTTC,CASSLGGQIQETQYF,.,TRBJ2-5,TRBV5-1,.
TGTGCCAGCAGCCTACAGAGCCCTCAAGAGACCCAGTACTTC,CASSLQSPQETQYF,.,TRBJ2-5,TRBV7-9,.
TGTGCCGCACTGGGACTAGGCCGGGATGCCGAGCAGTACTTC,CAALGLGRDAEQYF,TRBD2,TRBJ2-7,TRBV30,.
TGTGCCAGTAGTATTGGGACGGGCAGCTCTGGGGCCAACGTCCTGACTTTC,CASSIGTGSSGANVLTF,.,TRBJ2-6,TRBV19,.
TGTGCCAGCAGCTTATGGGTATCTGGGGCCAACGTCCTGACTTTC,CASSLWVSGANVLTF,.,TRBJ2-6,TRBV13,once
TGTGCCAGCAGTTATCTACAGGGGAGGCAGTACGAGCAGTACTTC,CASSYLQGRQYEQYF,.,TRBJ2-7,TRBV6-6,.